This T cell receptor (beta chain) was sequenced during a study of T cell responses to AZD1222 COVID-19 vaccine. Only in-frame clones appear in the TCRdb table, and some are missing; sequencing was by immunoSEQ multiplex PCR. The sample records around 140,000 clones, more than 85% being singletons. Between the trimmed V and J ends, which lost 8 bases and 3 bases, there was a span of 7 bases. Germline CDR1 and CDR2: SNHLY and FYNNEI. The CDR3 is 11 amino acids. Sequencing was performed on peripheral blood, taken on day 0 of AZD1222 vaccination. J is TRBJ2-5 and V is TRBV2; TRBD2 might be the D (5 bases). The TCR originated in an adult in good health. Here the CDR3 DNA reads TGTGCCAGCTCCGGGGAAGAGACCCAGTACTTC. This codes for CASSGEETQYF.